This TCR beta chain emerged from a study of T cell responses to AZD1222 COVID-19 vaccine. Study findings and constraints: AZD1222 recipients seropositive at baseline numbered only six. Researchers report vaccine-associated CD4 TCRs spanning spike, with dominance at 160-218 and 743-854. Nearly half of spike-specific TCRs reportedly go after variant regions that carry no mutations.

As regards this clone: Antigen unknown.

V gave up 5 bases and J gave up 5 bases, with 24 bases separating them. From germline, CDR1 is MDHEN and CDR2 SYDVKM. The CDR3 extends over 17 amino acids. Some clones are missing from TCRdb's copy, which holds only in-frame ones; the method was immunoSEQ multiplex PCR. The table shows fewer than 150,000 clones, with 88% occurring only once. The sample here was peripheral blood, taken on day 0 of AZD1222 vaccination. V is TRBV28 and J is TRBJ2-5; D tentatively fits TRBD1 or TRBD2 (6 bases each). The sequence was collected from an adult in good health. The CDR3 DNA reads TGTGCCAGCAGTCCCAGACTAGGGGCGAGAAGGGGGGAGACCCAGTACTTC. This encodes CASSPRLGARRGETQYF.